These T cell receptor beta chains were read from a single sample in a study of human T cells and chemical hapten exposure. TCRdb reprocessed the RACE reads with MiXCR, giving one entry per CDR3 protein. This sample carries 150,000 to 200,000 distinct CDR3 sequences, roughly 14% of them seen once, and the ten largest clones take 1.7%. Sample: whole blood, taken in connection with sensitization to the hapten diphenylcyclopropenone (DPC). These receptor sequences come from a woman aged 30 to 39 with alopecia areata. Some clones in this sample may be carry-over from other donors' samples. The conserved cysteine and the conserved F or W are not part of the CDR3 here. A D gene is named only where the DNA matches it firmly. Part of the rows lack a size; the others show once, few, many or a class for expanded clones.

size: few
V: TRBV16
D: -
CDR3: ASSLQGGNEAF

size: many
V: TRBV27
D: TRBD2
CDR3: ASSWETSGAYEQY

size: -
V: TRBV12-3/TRBV12-4
D: -
CDR3: ASSPGGGKGSYEQY

size: -
V: TRBV7-9
D: -
CDR3: ASSSSNEQY

size: -
V: TRBV6-5
D: -
CDR3: ASQRGGGSNQPQH

size: many
V: TRBV7-2
D: TRBD2
CDR3: ASSLRLAGGGDEQF

size: few
V: TRBV18
D: -
CDR3: ASSPPTGNYQAAF

size: -
V: TRBV5-4
D: -
CDR3: ASRTGTGVYNEQF

size: -
V: TRBV29-1
D: TRBD1
CDR3: SVRIGTGAGTQY

size: -
V: TRBV9
D: -
CDR3: ASSVGGERDYGYT

size: -
V: TRBV5-1
D: -
CDR3: ASRTEGEKLF

size: -
V: TRBV29-1
D: -
CDR3: SVQGNTEAF

size: many
V: TRBV7-8
D: -
CDR3: ASSSGVKNSPLH

size: few
V: TRBV29-1
D: TRBD2
CDR3: SVEVRLADYEQY

size: -
V: TRBV29-1
D: TRBD1
CDR3: SVRTGENTEAF

size: few
V: TRBV29-1
D: -
CDR3: SVAVIGELF

size: -
V: TRBV12-3/TRBV12-4
D: TRBD1
CDR3: ASSLDVRGRETQY

size: -
V: TRBV7-9
D: -
CDR3: ASSFDRGSQTDTQY

size: -
V: TRBV11-2
D: -
CDR3: ASSRYLDTQY

size: -
V: TRBV12-3/TRBV12-4
D: -
CDR3: ASRTDGFRTEAF

size: -
V: TRBV20-1
D: TRBD2
CDR3: SAPVGGMSTDTQY

size: few
V: TRBV4-3
D: TRBD2
CDR3: ASSLEAGTSGRLQETQY

size: -
V: TRBV29-1
D: -
CDR3: SGAYSDTQY

size: many
V: TRBV7-9
D: -
CDR3: ASSRVSTDTQY

size: many
V: TRBV7-2
D: TRBD1
CDR3: ASSRDRGTGELF

size: few
V: TRBV24-1
D: -
CDR3: ATSDAAQNNEQF

size: few
V: TRBV7-8
D: TRBD2
CDR3: ASSLALAGYYNEQF

size: -
V: TRBV12-3/TRBV12-4
D: -
CDR3: ASSLDRRETQY

size: few
V: TRBV3-1
D: -
CDR3: ASSQSEVNSPLH

size: -
V: TRBV30
D: TRBD1
CDR3: AWSLNRGQGYT

size: -
V: TRBV30
D: TRBD1
CDR3: AWSEQGIELF

size: many
V: TRBV12-3/TRBV12-4
D: -
CDR3: ASSFPDSWNTEAF

size: -
V: TRBV7-7
D: TRBD2
CDR3: ASSRNSGRGTDTQY

size: few
V: TRBV9
D: -
CDR3: ASSVVGNTGELF

size: -
V: TRBV10-3
D: -
CDR3: AIRQTAGNTIY

size: many
V: TRBV27
D: -
CDR3: ASSTRVRETQY

size: many
V: TRBV7-2
D: TRBD1
CDR3: ASSPQTGATNEKLF

size: -
V: TRBV6-2/TRBV6-3
D: TRBD2
CDR3: ASSNGGSQF

size: few
V: TRBV18
D: -
CDR3: ASSPEPVTYEQY

size: -
V: TRBV6-1
D: TRBD1
CDR3: ASSSRQGDSEQY

size: -
V: TRBV11-3
D: -
CDR3: ASRRRNLGTDTQY

size: few
V: TRBV30
D: TRBD1
CDR3: AWSETGGVGYT

size: -
V: TRBV28
D: -
CDR3: ASTTARGGQETQY

size: many
V: TRBV29-1
D: -
CDR3: SVHANRVGYT

size: few
V: TRBV6-2/TRBV6-3
D: -
CDR3: ASREGSTYNEQF

size: few
V: TRBV4-3
D: -
CDR3: ASSQESQRQPYGYT

size: -
V: TRBV5-1
D: -
CDR3: ASSNRENTEAF

size: few
V: TRBV19
D: -
CDR3: ASRPGQDTGELF

size: -
V: TRBV12-3/TRBV12-4
D: TRBD2
CDR3: AGRKGTSGETQY

size: many
V: TRBV4-1
D: -
CDR3: ASSQVGRELF

size: -
V: TRBV20-1
D: TRBD1
CDR3: SAGQGLQGSYNEQF

size: -
V: TRBV29-1
D: TRBD1
CDR3: SAGQGPNTGELF

size: few
V: TRBV6-2/TRBV6-3
D: -
CDR3: ASSYVRLTGELF

size: few
V: TRBV13
D: TRBD1
CDR3: ASSRLGQGGRGYT

size: -
V: TRBV7-8
D: -
CDR3: ASSFGRDTEAF

size: few
V: TRBV28
D: -
CDR3: ASRGPGPYEQY

size: few
V: TRBV7-6
D: -
CDR3: ASSLGHDSSSYNEQF

size: few
V: TRBV18
D: TRBD1
CDR3: ASSPRWGTDYNEQF

size: -
V: TRBV12-3/TRBV12-4
D: TRBD2
CDR3: ATRTSDTGELF

size: few
V: TRBV6-1
D: TRBD2
CDR3: ASSEYWLAGAPNTGELF